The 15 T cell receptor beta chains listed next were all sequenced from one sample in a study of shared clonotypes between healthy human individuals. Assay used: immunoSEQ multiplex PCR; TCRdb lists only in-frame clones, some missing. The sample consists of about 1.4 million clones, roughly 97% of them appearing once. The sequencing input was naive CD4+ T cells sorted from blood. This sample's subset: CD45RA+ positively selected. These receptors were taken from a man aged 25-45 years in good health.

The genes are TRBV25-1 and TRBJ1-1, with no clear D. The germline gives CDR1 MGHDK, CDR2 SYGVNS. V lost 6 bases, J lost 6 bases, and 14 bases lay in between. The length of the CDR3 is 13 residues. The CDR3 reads CASRYVGMAEAFF. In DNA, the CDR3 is TGTGCCAGCAGGTACGTAGGGATGGCTGAAGCTTTCTTT.

The CDR3 nucleotides read TGTGCCAGCAGCCCCAACGAAATAGATACGCAGTATTTT. This codes for CASSPNEIDTQYF. The chain combines TRBV7-2 with TRBJ2-3; no reliable D call. Trimming left V 5 bases short and J 5 bases short, with 11 bases between. The CDR3 is made up of 13 amino acids. Per germline, CDR1 SGHTA and CDR2 FQGNSA.

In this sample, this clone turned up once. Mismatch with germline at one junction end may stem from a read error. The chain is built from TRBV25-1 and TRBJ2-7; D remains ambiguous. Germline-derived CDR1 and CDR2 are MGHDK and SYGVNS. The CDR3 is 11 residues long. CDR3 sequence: CASSDFSEEYF. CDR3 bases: TGTGCCAGCAGTGACTTCAGCGAGGAGTACTTC.

The CDR3 loop reads CASNLSSGTASYEQYF. The DNA for the CDR3 is TGTGCCAGCAACCTAAGCTCCGGGACAGCATCCTACGAGCAGTACTTC. The chain couples TRBV28 to TRBJ2-7; 7 bases fit TRBD1. The CDR3 has 16 amino acids. Germline V gene lookup returns CDR1 MDHEN and CDR2 SYDVKM. J gave up 1 base and V 7 bases, and 13 bases lay outside the gene matches.

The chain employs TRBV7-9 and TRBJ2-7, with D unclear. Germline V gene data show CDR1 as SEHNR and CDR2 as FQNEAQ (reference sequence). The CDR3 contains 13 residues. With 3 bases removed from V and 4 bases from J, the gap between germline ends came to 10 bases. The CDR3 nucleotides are TGTGCCAGCAGCTTGACACCGGTTTACGAGCAGTACTTC. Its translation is CASSLTPVYEQYF.

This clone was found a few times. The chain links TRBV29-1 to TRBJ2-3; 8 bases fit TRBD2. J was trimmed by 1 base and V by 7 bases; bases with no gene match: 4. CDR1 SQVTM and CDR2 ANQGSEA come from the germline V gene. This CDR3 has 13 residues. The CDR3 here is CSALSGGTDTQYF. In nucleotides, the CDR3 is TGCAGCGCCCTTAGCGGGGGCACAGATACGCAGTATTTT.

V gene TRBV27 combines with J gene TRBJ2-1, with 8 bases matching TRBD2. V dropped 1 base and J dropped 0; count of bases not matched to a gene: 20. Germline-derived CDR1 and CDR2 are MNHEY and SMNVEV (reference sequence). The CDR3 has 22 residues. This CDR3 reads CASSLFGYSPSGGKSSYNEQFF. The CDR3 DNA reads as TGTGCCAGCAGTTTATTCGGCTATAGCCCGAGCGGGGGTAAAAGCTCCTACAATGAGCAGTTCTTC.

The CDR3 sequence is CASSLTVSGELFF. CDR3 coding DNA: TGTGCCAGCAGTTTAACGGTTTCCGGGGAGCTGTTTTTT. This rearrangement joins TRBV28 to TRBJ2-2, with no clear D. This CDR3 is 13 amino acids long. The V end was cut by 2 bases, the J end by 6 bases, with 7 bases between. Per germline, CDR1 MDHEN and CDR2 SYDVKM. The variable domain in full, completed from reference TRBV28 and TRBJ2-2, reads DVKVTQSSRYLVKRTGEKVFLECVQDMDHENMFWYRQDPGLGLRLIYFSYDVKMKEKGDIPEGYSVSREKKERFSLILESASTNQTSMYLCASSLTVSGELFFGEGSRLTVL.

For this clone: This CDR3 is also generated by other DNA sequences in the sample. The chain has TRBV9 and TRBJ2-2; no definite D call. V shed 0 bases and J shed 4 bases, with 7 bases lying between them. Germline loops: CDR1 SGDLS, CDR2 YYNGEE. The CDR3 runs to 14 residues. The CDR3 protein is CASSVGSTTGELFF. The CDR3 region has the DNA TGTGCCAGCAGCGTAGGGAGCACCACCGGGGAGCTGTTTTTT.

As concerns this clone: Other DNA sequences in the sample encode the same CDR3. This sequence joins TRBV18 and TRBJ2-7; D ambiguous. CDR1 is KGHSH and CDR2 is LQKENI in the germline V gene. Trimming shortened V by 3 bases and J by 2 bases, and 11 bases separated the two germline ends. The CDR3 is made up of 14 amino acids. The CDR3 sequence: CASSPDGFTYEQYF. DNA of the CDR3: TGTGCCAGCTCACCGGACGGATTCACCTACGAGCAGTACTTC.

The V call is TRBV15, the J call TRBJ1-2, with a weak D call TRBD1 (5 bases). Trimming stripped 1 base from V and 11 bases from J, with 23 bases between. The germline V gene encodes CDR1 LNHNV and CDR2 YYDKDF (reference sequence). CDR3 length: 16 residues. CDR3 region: CATSRGDTGAGIGYTF. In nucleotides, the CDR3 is TGTGCCACCAGCAGAGGGGATACAGGTGCTGGCATCGGTTACACCTTC. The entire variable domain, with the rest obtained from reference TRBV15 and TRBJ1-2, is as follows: DAMVIQNPRYQVTQFGKPVTLSCSQTLNHNVMYWYQQKSSQAPKLLFHYYDKDFNNEADTPDNFQSRRPNTSFCFLDIRSPGLGDTAMYLCATSRGDTGAGIGYTFGSGTRLTVV.

CDR3 amino acids: CASSPKGEGAGAYEQYF. The CDR3 DNA sequence: TGTGCCAGCTCACCAAAGGGCGAGGGAGCGGGGGCCTACGAGCAGTACTTC. This chain uses TRBV18 with TRBJ2-7, with 8 bases lining up with TRBD2. V lost 2 bases, J lost 2 bases, and 11 bases stayed unmatched. Germline CDR1 is KGHSH and CDR2 is LQKENI. The CDR3 runs 17 residues.

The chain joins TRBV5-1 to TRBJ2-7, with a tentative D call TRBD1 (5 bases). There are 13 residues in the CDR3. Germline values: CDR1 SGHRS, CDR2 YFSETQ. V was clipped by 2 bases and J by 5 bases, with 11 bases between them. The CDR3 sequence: CASSLRTSHEQYF. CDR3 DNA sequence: TGCGCCAGCAGCTTACGGACAAGTCACGAGCAGTACTTC.

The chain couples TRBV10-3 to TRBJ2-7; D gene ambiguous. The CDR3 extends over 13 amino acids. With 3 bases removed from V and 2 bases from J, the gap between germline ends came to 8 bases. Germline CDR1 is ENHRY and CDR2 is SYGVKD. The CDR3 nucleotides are TGTGCCATCAGTGATGTTGGGACCTACGAGCAGTACTTC. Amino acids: CAISDVGTYEQYF.

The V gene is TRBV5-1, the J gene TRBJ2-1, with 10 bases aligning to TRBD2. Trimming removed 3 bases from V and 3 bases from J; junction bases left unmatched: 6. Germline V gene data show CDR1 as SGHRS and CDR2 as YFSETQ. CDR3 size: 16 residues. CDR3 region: CASSSASGGYYNEQFF. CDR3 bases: TGCGCCAGCAGCTCAGCTAGCGGGGGATACTACAATGAGCAGTTCTTC.